The rows below give T cell receptor beta chains drawn from one sample of a study of molecular identifiers for immune sequencing clone quantification. TCRdb fed the PCR reads into MiXCR, producing one record per CDR3 protein. The sample includes 490,000 or so distinct CDR3 sequences, about 22% of them seen just once. The source material was naive CD8+ T cells from blood, with Jurkat cell RNA spiked in. These receptors were taken from a human donor in good health. Some libraries in this study had Jurkat cell RNA spiked in. The CDR3 runs from the conserved cysteine through the conserved F or W. D genes are given only for firm matches. The size of a clone is reported for some rows only, either as once, few or many, or as a class for expanded clones.

V	D	size	J	CDR3	DNA
TRBV7-9	.	many	TRBJ2-7	CASSLGDYLSYEQYF	TGTGCCAGCAGCTTAGGAGACTACCTGTCCTACGAGCAGTACTTC
TRBV3-1	.	many	TRBJ2-3	CASSQGAWISTDTQYF	TGTGCCAGCAGCCAAGGAGCCTGGATCAGCACAGATACGCAGTATTTT
TRBV4-3	.	many	TRBJ1-5	CASSQDNQPQHF	TGCGCCAGCAGCCAAGATAATCAGCCCCAGCATTTT
TRBV6-2/TRBV6-3	TRBD2	many	TRBJ2-7	CASSSRTSGRAGGYEQYF	TGTGCCAGCAGTTCCCGGACTAGCGGGAGGGCCGGGGGATACGAGCAGTACTTC
TRBV24-1	TRBD2	.	TRBJ2-1	CATSDGGGWNNGQFF	TGTGCCACCAGTGACGGGGGGGGCTGGAACAATGGGCAGTTCTTC
TRBV13	.	many	TRBJ2-3	CASSLMTEDSTDTQYF	TGTGCCAGCAGCCTCATGACAGAAGATAGCACAGATACGCAGTATTTT
TRBV29-1	TRBD1	many	TRBJ2-7	CSVAGTGTLGEQYF	TGCAGCGTAGCCGGGACAGGGACCCTGGGCGAGCAGTACTTC
TRBV7-9	.	many	TRBJ1-6	CASSGGGSPLHF	TGTGCCAGCAGCGGGGGGGGTTCACCCCTCCACTTT
TRBV7-9	TRBD1	.	TRBJ2-7	CASTNGQGLPYEQYF	TGTGCCAGCACAAATGGACAGGGGCTCCCCTACGAGCAGTACTTC
TRBV13	.	many	TRBJ2-5	CASSFFSEFQETQYF	TGTGCCAGCAGCTTCTTTTCAGAGTTCCAAGAGACCCAGTACTTC
TRBV7-9	.	few	TRBJ2-7	CASSPTGRGGYEQYF	TGTGCCAGCAGCCCAACAGGGCGGGGAGGTTACGAGCAGTACTTC
TRBV2	.	many	TRBJ2-5	CASSLSPGTFPETQYF	TGTGCCAGCAGTCTAAGTCCCGGGACCTTCCCGGAGACCCAGTACTTC
TRBV6-5	.	.	TRBJ2-2	CASSYEDRNTGELFF	TGTGCCAGCAGTTACGAAGACAGGAACACCGGGGAGCTGTTTTTT
TRBV27	.	few	TRBJ2-7	CASSLIGGDSYEQYF	TGTGCCAGCAGTTTAATAGGGGGGGACTCCTACGAGCAGTACTTC
TRBV20-1	TRBD2	.	TRBJ2-7	CSAGTTKTSGRAGSYEQYF	TGCAGTGCTGGTACAACTAAGACTAGCGGGAGGGCCGGGTCCTACGAGCAGTACTTC
TRBV11-2	.	many	TRBJ2-7	CASSHPGGPDSYEQYF	TGTGCCAGCAGCCACCCGGGGGGCCCTGACTCCTACGAGCAGTACTTC
TRBV6-5	.	few	TRBJ2-7	CASSWPRQSSYEQYF	TGTGCCAGCAGTTGGCCCAGACAGAGCTCCTACGAGCAGTACTTC
TRBV12-3/TRBV12-4	.	many	TRBJ2-3	CASSLAASTDTQYF	TGTGCCAGCAGTTTAGCGGCTAGCACAGATACGCAGTATTTT
TRBV14	.	.	TRBJ2-7	CGSSQVGHPYEQYF	TGTGGCAGCAGCCAAGTCGGCCACCCCTACGAGCAGTACTTC
TRBV12-3/TRBV12-4	.	few	TRBJ1-6	CASSQWLNSPLHF	TGTGCCAGCAGCCAGTGGTTGAATTCACCCCTCCACTTT
TRBV7-2	.	many	TRBJ2-7	CASSLGGTAGYEQYF	TGTGCCAGCAGCTTAGGTGGGACAGCGGGGTACGAGCAGTACTTC
TRBV6-2/TRBV6-3	.	.	TRBJ2-5	CASSRAETQHF	TGTGCCAGCAGCAGGGCCGAGACCCAGCACTTC
TRBV27	.	many	TRBJ1-1	CASSSRHTYTEAFF	TGTGCCAGCAGTTCCCGCCATACTTACACTGAAGCTTTCTTT
TRBV20-1	.	few	TRBJ1-1	CSARAIAENTEAFF	TGCAGTGCTAGAGCTATCGCGGAGAACACTGAAGCTTTCTTT
TRBV6-2/TRBV6-3	.	.	TRBJ1-1	CASSPSGGWFGNTEAFF	TGTGCCAGCAGTCCCTCCGGGGGCTGGTTTGGGAACACTGAAGCTTTCTTT
TRBV19	.	few	TRBJ2-6	CASTLNPPGANVLTF	TGTGCCAGTACCCTTAATCCCCCCGGGGCCAACGTCCTGACTTTC
TRBV4-3	.	many	TRBJ2-7	CASSQDIKGYEQYF	TGCGCCAGCAGCCAAGATATAAAGGGGTACGAGCAGTACTTC
TRBV20-1	TRBD2	many	TRBJ2-3	CSATNHRAGGEKTDTQYF	TGCAGTGCTACAAATCATAGAGCGGGGGGTGAGAAGACAGATACGCAGTATTTT
TRBV6-5	.	.	TRBJ1-5	CASSYESGQPQHF	TGTGCCAGCAGTTACGAGTCGGGTCAGCCCCAGCATTTT
TRBV27	TRBD2	few	TRBJ2-7	CASSINSGRAYEQYF	TGTGCCAGCAGTATCAATAGCGGGAGGGCCTACGAGCAGTACTTC
TRBV20-1	.	.	TRBJ2-7	CGARAMITGKSYEQYF	TGCGGTGCTAGAGCAATGATTACAGGGAAATCCTACGAGCAGTACTTC
TRBV20-1	.	many	TRBJ2-3	CSARDFRESTDTQYF	TGCAGTGCTAGAGATTTCCGGGAGAGCACAGATACGCAGTATTTT
TRBV11-2	.	.	TRBJ2-7	CASSFSRGSFYEQYF	TGTGCCAGCAGCTTTTCCCGAGGGAGCTTCTACGAGCAGTACTTC
TRBV7-9	.	.	TRBJ1-5	CASSPYGINQPQHF	TGTGCCAGCAGCCCCTACGGGATCAATCAGCCCCAGCATTTT
TRBV30	TRBD1	.	TRBJ2-7	CAWSSGGEQYF	TGTGCCTGGAGTTCAGGGGGCGAGCAGTACTTC
TRBV30	.	.	TRBJ2-1	CAWSVTGFDEQFF	TGTGCCTGGAGTGTAACCGGTTTCGATGAGCAGTTCTTC
TRBV11-2	.	many	TRBJ2-1	CASSLWGGQSSYNEQFF	TGTGCCAGCAGCTTATGGGGAGGACAGAGCTCCTACAATGAGCAGTTCTTC
TRBV12-3/TRBV12-4	.	few	TRBJ2-7	CASSLLRGEQYF	TGTGCCAGCAGTTTGCTGAGGGGGGAGCAGTACTTC
TRBV28	.	many	TRBJ2-3	CASSSSTSWPTDTQYF	TGTGCCAGCAGTTCCTCGACTAGTTGGCCCACAGATACGCAGTATTTT
TRBV20-1	TRBD2	.	TRBJ2-7	CSASSGVYEQYF	TGCAGTGCTTCTAGCGGGGTCTACGAGCAGTACTTC
TRBV7-9	TRBD2	many	TRBJ2-7	CASSRGLDFYEQYF	TGTGCCAGCAGCCGTGGACTAGATTTCTACGAGCAGTACTTC
TRBV12-3/TRBV12-4	.	.	TRBJ2-7	CASSLEYRSSYEQYF	TGTGCCAGCAGTTTAGAGTATCGGAGTTCCTACGAGCAGTACTTC